This T cell receptor (beta chain) derives from a study of T cells in severe cutaneous drug reactions (dated by TCRdb to between 2018 and 2021). With regard to the full study: Patients were recruited between about 2011 and 2019 from Taiwan, Thailand and a European registry network. Enrollment was limited to patients whose SJS/TEN or DRESS diagnosis was probable or definite according to RegiSCAR criteria. The Naranjo algorithm and the ALDEN drug causality algorithm were used to identify the culprit drug. Blister fluids/cells, PBMC and other biological samples were taken from patients in the acute stage or the recovery stage. Bulk TCR sequencing was combined with single-cell sequencing, quantitative PCR validation, functional assays and transgenic mouse experiments. The libraries were made with iRepertoire multiplex PCR, and the authors referred to a comparison in which iRepertoire and 5' RACE methods, with or without UMI, captured abundant clonotypes to a similar degree.

Findings and caveats that apply to the study as a whole: According to the authors, further study is still needed to determine whether the public TCR generalizes to SJS/TEN caused by other drugs. All seven CBZ-SJS/TEN blister samples contained a public TCRbeta CDR3 (mean 13.57%), which was undetectable or scarce in tolerant-control and healthy-donor PBMC. TRBV12-4 usage was strongly increased in CBZ-SJS/TEN patients, averaging around 35% in blister cells and roughly 5% in PBMC.

For both bulk and single-cell sequencing, libraries were prepared with the iRepertoire multiplex PCR system and TCR subtype-specific primers. Multiplex PCR with primers aimed at the V, D and J gene regions produced the bulk TCR beta libraries. Roughly 95-550 ng of RNA per sample served as input for bulk TCR library preparation. Bulk TCR beta amplicons were sequenced on an Illumina MiSeq. For the original study's pipeline: Sample misassignments and low-quality sequencing reads were filtered out during quality control steps. The amino acids lying between the V-gene Y[YFLI]C motif and the J-segment [FW]GXGT motif were defined as CDR3. The IMGT database served as the reference for assigning TRBV and TRBJ genes and CDR3 clonotypes. TRBV expression in each sample was normalized to the mean of the same gene in PBMC from 35 to 50 healthy donors. TCRdb reprocessed the reads; each CDR3 protein sequence makes one entry, and DNA is unavailable. These V and J calls are TCRdb output, not the study's own analysis. This sample's listing comprises approximately 6,900 distinct CDR3 sequences. The ten largest clonotypes hold roughly 30% of the sample.

From the cysteine up to the phenylalanine, the CDR3 has a length of 14 residues. No DNA is recorded. Sequences ENHRY (CDR1) and SYGVKD (CDR2) are obtained from the germline V gene. The donors whose samples were sequenced had carbamazepine-induced Stevens-Johnson syndrome or toxic epidermal necrolysis (CBZ-SJS/TEN). Patients with drug-induced severe cutaneous adverse reactions had T cell receptor repertoires profiled by next-generation sequencing to look for drug-specific clonotypes. The RNA source was either peripheral blood mononuclear cells or blister cells from skin lesions. As to this clonotype: The specificity of this receptor is unknown.

Recombination linked TRBV10-3 to TRBJ2-7. This sequence was found in a human donor with toxic epidermal necrolysis, a severe cutaneous drug reaction. Material: cells from a skin blister. The sample's cell subset or site label is to be understood as: unsorted cells from skin lesion blisters. The CDR3 region reads CAISESGKYYEQYF.